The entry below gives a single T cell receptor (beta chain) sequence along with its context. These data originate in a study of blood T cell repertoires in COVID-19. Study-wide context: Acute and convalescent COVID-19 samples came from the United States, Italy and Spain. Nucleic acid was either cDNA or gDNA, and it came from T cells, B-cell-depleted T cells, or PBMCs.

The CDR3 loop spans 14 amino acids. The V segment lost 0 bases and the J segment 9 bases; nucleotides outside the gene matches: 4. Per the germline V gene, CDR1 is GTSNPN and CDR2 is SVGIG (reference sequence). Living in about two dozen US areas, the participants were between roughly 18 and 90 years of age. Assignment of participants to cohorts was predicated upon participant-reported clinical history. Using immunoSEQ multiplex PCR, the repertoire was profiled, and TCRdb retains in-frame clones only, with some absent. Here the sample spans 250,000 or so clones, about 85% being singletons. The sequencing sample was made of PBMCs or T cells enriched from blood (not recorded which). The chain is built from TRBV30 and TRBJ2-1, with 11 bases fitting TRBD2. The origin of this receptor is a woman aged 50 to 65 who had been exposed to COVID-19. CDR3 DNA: TGTGCCTGGAGTGTACTAGCGGGGGAGGTTGAGCAGTTCTTC. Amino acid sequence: CAWSVLAGEVEQFF.